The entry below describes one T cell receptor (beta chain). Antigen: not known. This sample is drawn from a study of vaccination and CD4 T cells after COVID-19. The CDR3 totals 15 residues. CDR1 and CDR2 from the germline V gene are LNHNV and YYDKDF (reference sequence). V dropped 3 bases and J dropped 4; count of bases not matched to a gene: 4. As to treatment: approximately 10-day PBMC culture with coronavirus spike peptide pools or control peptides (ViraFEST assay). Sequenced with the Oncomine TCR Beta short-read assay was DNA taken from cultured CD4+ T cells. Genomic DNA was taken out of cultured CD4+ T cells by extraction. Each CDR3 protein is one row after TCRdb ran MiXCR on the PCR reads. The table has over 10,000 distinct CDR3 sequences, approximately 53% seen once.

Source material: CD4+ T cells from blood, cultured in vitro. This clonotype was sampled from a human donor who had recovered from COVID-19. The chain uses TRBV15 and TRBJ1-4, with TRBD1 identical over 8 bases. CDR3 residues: CATSRDRASNEKLFF. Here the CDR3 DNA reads TGTGCCACCAGCAGGGACAGGGCAAGTAATGAAAAACTGTTTTTT.